This T cell receptor beta chain was sequenced during a study of cytomegalovirus exposure and HLA in healthy donors. Points from the study as a whole: In a later analysis, across HLA loci, associated TCR counts were highest for DRB1, lowest for HLA-C.

The CDR3 has 16 residues. CDR1 LNHNV and CDR2 YYDKDF come from the germline V gene (reference sequence). V trimming: 0 bases; J trimming: 10 bases; junction bases outside the gene matches: 11. Details on this clone: Its antigen is undetermined.

Primers for the PCR totalled 60 Vbeta and 13 Jbeta. TCRdb's table, derived via immunoSEQ multiplex PCR, lists solely in-frame clones and lacks some. Recorded for this sample: more than 35,000 clones. Despite likely unrecorded immune exposures, the donors were nominally healthy at the time of sampling. The chain recombines TRBV15 with TRBJ2-1; 8 bases are a match to TRBD2. Sequencing input: PBMCs. The receptor comes from a man aged 25-45 years in good health and CMV-seronegative. The CDR3 reads CATSRDPTSGLTEQFF. The CDR3 DNA is TGTGCCACCAGCAGAGATCCCACTAGCGGCTTGACAGAGCAGTTCTTC. The full variable domain, its missing parts supplied by reference TRBV15 and TRBJ2-1, is DAMVIQNPRYQVTQFGKPVTLSCSQTLNHNVMYWYQQKSSQAPKLLFHYYDKDFNNEADTPDNFQSRRPNTSFCFLDIRSPGLGDTAMYLCATSRDPTSGLTEQFFGPGTRLTVL.